Shown below are 10 T cell receptor beta chains from a single sample sequenced in a study of T cells expressing NK-cell markers. TCRdb reworked the 5' RACE reads into one entry per CDR3 protein, no DNA. The repertoire table contains over 150,000 distinct CDR3 sequences. Sequencing used blood T cells: a sorted CD56 or NKG2C T cell subset, CD4+ or CD8+ T cells, or bulk PBMC T cells (not recorded which). The origin of the receptors is a man between 18 and 69 years old in good health.

This chain links TRBV27 with TRBJ2-5; no DNA is available, so the TRBD2 call from TCRdb remains unchecked. CDR3 length equals 15 residues. The germline V gene has CDR1 MNHEY and CDR2 SMNVEV (reference sequence). The CDR3 protein is CASSLFPGLGGTQYF.

The rearrangement joins TRBV4-1 to TRBJ2-2. Germline V gives CDR1 MGHRA, CDR2 YSYEKL. This CDR3 is 16 amino acids long. The CDR3 spells CASSQELGNLAGELFF.

The rearrangement links TRBV14 to TRBJ1-2. This CDR3 spans 13 amino acids. CDR1 is SGHDN, CDR2 FVKESK, per germline. The CDR3 is CASSQDWDYGYTF.

V gene TRBV7-6 combines with J gene TRBJ2-1. The CDR3 runs to 15 residues. Germline CDR1 SGHVS, CDR2 FNYEAQ. CDR3: CASSLAGRSYNEQFF.

The V call is TRBV25-1, the J call TRBJ2-1; the TRBD1 assignment by TCRdb is unverifiable without DNA. CDR3 length: 12 residues. The germline V gene has CDR1 MGHDK and CDR2 SYGVNS. CDR3 residues: CASSQGYNEQFF.

The J gene is TRBJ2-5, the V gene TRBV3-1; TCRdb outputs TRBD1, but without DNA this stays unchecked. Germline V CDR1 and CDR2: LGHDT, YNNKEL (reference sequence). The CDR3 has 14 residues. This CDR3 reads CASSQPRGLETQYF.

The V gene is TRBV27, the J gene TRBJ2-7; lacking DNA, the TRBD1 call made by TCRdb goes unchecked. Looked up from germline, CDR1 is MNHEY and CDR2 is SMNVEV (reference sequence). The CDR3 is 14 residues long. Here the CDR3 reads CASSRQGAFYEQYF.

The V call is TRBV5-1, the J call TRBJ2-7; without DNA, the TCRdb call of TRBD2 cannot be checked. The CDR3 contains 14 residues. Germline V gives CDR1 SGHRS, CDR2 YFSETQ. The CDR3 reads CASSFGGDRYEQYF.

The chain employs TRBV4-2 and TRBJ2-7; as DNA is missing, the TRBD1 call by TCRdb cannot be tested. This CDR3 comprises 14 residues. Germline CDR1 reads LGHNA; CDR2 reads YNFKEQ. CDR3 sequence: CASSQGDGNYEQYF.

V gene TRBV7-3 combines with J gene TRBJ2-7. The CDR3 covers 13 residues. Germline CDR1 SGHTA, CDR2 FQGTGA. The CDR3 loop reads CASRGSSSYEQYF.